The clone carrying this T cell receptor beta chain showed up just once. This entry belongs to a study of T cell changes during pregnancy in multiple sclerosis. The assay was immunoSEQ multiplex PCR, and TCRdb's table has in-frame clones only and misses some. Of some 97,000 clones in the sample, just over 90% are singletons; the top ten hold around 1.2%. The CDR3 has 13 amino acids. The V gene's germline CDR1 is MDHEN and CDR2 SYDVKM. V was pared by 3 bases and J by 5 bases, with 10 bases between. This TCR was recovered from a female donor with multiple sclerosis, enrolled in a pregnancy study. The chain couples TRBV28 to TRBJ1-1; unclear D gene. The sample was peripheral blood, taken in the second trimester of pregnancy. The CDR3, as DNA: TGTGCCAGCAGTTTGGGCAGCAGTACTGAAGCTTTCTTT. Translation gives CASSLGSSTEAFF.